These 24 T cell receptor beta chains were all obtained from the same sample, sequenced in a study of molecular identifiers for immune sequencing clone quantification. TCRdb processed the PCR reads anew with MiXCR; each CDR3 protein has one entry. The repertoire holds approximately 680,000 distinct CDR3 sequences, with about 25% as singletons. Sequencing used naive CD8+ T cells from blood, with Jurkat cell RNA spiked in. As for subset: FACS-sorted CD8+CD4-CCR7+CD45RA+ naive T cells. The receptors here all came from a human donor in good health. Some libraries in this study had Jurkat cell RNA spiked in.

Ten or more counts support this clonotype. The V and J genes are TRBV12-3 or TRBV12-4 and TRBJ2-3; 7 bases align to TRBD2. The CDR3 is made up of 19 amino acids. J lost 4 bases, V lost 2 bases, and 18 bases had no gene match. CDR3 protein: CASSLPPILAKNGADTQYF. CDR3 DNA: TGTGCCAGCAGTTTACCCCCGATACTAGCGAAAAACGGGGCAGATACGCAGTATTTT.

This clonotype occurred many times. The chain couples TRBV6-2 or TRBV6-3 to TRBJ2-7; D not resolved. The V and J ends lost 7 bases and 7 bases respectively, with 11 bases between them. The CDR3 runs 11 residues. Per germline, CDR1 MNHEY and CDR2 SVGEGT. The CDR3 DNA reads TGTGCCAGCACCTCACTTGGGGAGCAGTACTTC. Encoded protein: CASTSLGEQYF.

Comments on this clonotype: A read error is possible here, since a much larger clone lies one base away. Likely a read error: the CDR3 ends without its conserved phenylalanine or tryptophan. This chain links TRBV7-9 with TRBJ1-6; D remains ambiguous. This CDR3 region has 11 residues. The V end was cut by 5 bases, the J end by 11 bases, with 7 bases between. Germline V gene sequence: CDR1 SEHNR, CDR2 FQNEAQ (reference sequence). CDR3 DNA: TGTGCCAGCAGCCAGGAGGCACCCCTCCACTCT. This translates into CASSQEAPLHS.

This clonotype was observed at least ten times. The chain uses TRBV28 and TRBJ1-5; possibly TRBD1 for D (5 bases). V lost 6 bases and J 7 bases, leaving 34 bases between the germline ends. The germline CDR1 and CDR2 sequences are MDHEN and SYDVKM. The CDR3 covers 20 residues. This chain's CDR3 is CASSTPELRDRQGAYQPQHF. The CDR3 DNA follows: TGTGCCAGCAGCACACCAGAACTCCGGGACCGACAAGGGGCGTACCAGCCCCAGCATTTT.

The chain uses TRBV21-1 and TRBJ2-5; TRBD1 reflects the table's D call only, with no check against the DNA. TRBV21-1 is designated a pseudogene. The CDR3 covers 19 residues. CDR3 protein: CASTKRWGGTQRGQEPQYF. The CDR3 DNA reads as TGTGCCAGCACTAAAAGGTGGGGGGGGACCCAAAGGGGCCAAGAGCCCCAGTACTTC.

This clonotype came up many times. J is TRBJ1-1 and V is TRBV6-5; maybe TRBD1 (5 bases). Germline V CDR1 and CDR2: MNHEY, SVGAGI. This CDR3 has 15 residues. Trimming took 2 bases from V and 0 from J, leaving 10 bases between them. CDR3 nucleotide sequence: TGTGCCAGCAGTTACGTCGGAGGGGTGAACACTGAAGCTTTCTTT. Protein sequence: CASSYVGGVNTEAFF.

The sample holds many counts of this clonotype. CDR3 sequence: CASSEHLSNQPQHF. For the CDR3, the DNA is TGTGCCAGCAGCGAACACCTGAGCAATCAGCCCCAGCATTTT. The V call is TRBV7-2, the J call TRBJ1-5; the D is unclear. V shed 5 bases and J shed 1 base, with 9 bases lying between them. This CDR3 has 14 amino acids. The germline V gene encodes CDR1 SGHTA and CDR2 FQGNSA. The full variable domain, completed using reference TRBV7-2 and TRBJ1-5, is GAGVSQSPSNKVTEKGKDVELRCDPISGHTALYWYRQSLGQGLEFLIYFQGNSAPDKSGLPSDRFSAERTGGSVSTLTIQRTQQEDSAVYLCASSEHLSNQPQHFGDGTRLSIL.

The V call is TRBV4-2, the J call TRBJ2-1; D possibly corresponds to TRBD2 (7 bases). Germline V CDR1 and CDR2: LGHNA, YNFKEQ. The ends were cut back, 0 bases at V and 7 bases at J, with 16 bases in the middle. CDR3 size: 16 residues. This CDR3 reads CASSQESQGGQNEQFF. Here the CDR3 DNA reads TGTGCCAGCAGCCAAGAGTCACAGGGAGGGCAAAATGAGCAGTTCTTC.

This clonotype was counted many times. V and J are TRBV20-1 and TRBJ2-3; maybe TRBD1 (6 bases). Germline V gene lookup returns CDR1 DFQATT and CDR2 SNEGSKA (reference sequence). V was trimmed by 2 bases and J by 2 bases, leaving 23 bases between them. The CDR3 extends over 18 amino acids. The CDR3 loop is CSARPKNPDRRLTDTQYF. The CDR3 region has the DNA TGCAGTGCTAGACCTAAGAACCCAGACAGGCGCCTCACAGATACGCAGTATTTT.

This clonotype was seen at least ten times. The chain has TRBV5-5 and TRBJ1-1; 7 nucleotides line up with TRBD1. V shed 4 bases, J shed 7 bases, and the junction held 7 bases outside the gene matches. The CDR3 is 13 residues long. Germline CDR1 reads SGHKS; CDR2 reads YYEKEE (reference sequence). CDR3 nucleotides: TGTGCCAGCAGCCAGGAAGGGGACAGTGAAGCTTTCTTT. It yields the protein CASSQEGDSEAFF.

This clonotype was counted many times. The V call is TRBV4-2, the J call TRBJ2-7; D is ambiguous. V was trimmed by 4 bases and J by 3 bases, leaving 13 bases between them. CDR3 length: 14 amino acids. Germline loops: CDR1 LGHNA, CDR2 YNFKEQ. The CDR3 region has the DNA TGTGCCAGCAGCCCCCGGACCAGCAACTACGAGCAGTACTTC. Translation: CASSPRTSNYEQYF.

This clonotype was counted once. Given a much more abundant clone one base away, this may be a read error. The V call is TRBV2, the J call TRBJ2-3, with D uncertain. Per germline, CDR1 SNHLY and CDR2 FYNNEI. CDR3 length equals 15 residues. The CDR3 DNA sequence: TGTGCCAGCGGTGATTTGCGAGGCCTATCAGATACGCAGTATTTT. Translating it yields CASGDLRGLSDTQYF.

J is TRBJ2-7 and V is TRBV28; 8 bases line up with TRBD2. Per the germline V gene, CDR1 is MDHEN and CDR2 is SYDVKM. J lost 0 bases, V lost 3 bases, and 7 bases had no gene match. The CDR3 is made up of 16 amino acids. The chain's CDR3 is CASSFGGREASYEQYF. CDR3 nucleotide sequence: TGTGCCAGCAGTTTTGGCGGGCGGGAGGCCTCCTACGAGCAGTACTTC.

This clonotype was seen at least ten times. The chain links TRBV20-1 to TRBJ1-6; 7 nucleotides align to TRBD1. The J segment lost 0 bases and the V segment lost 3 bases, leaving 8 bases of the junction unmatched. The germline V gene has CDR1 DFQATT and CDR2 SNEGSKA (reference sequence). CDR3 size: 17 residues. The CDR3 loop reads CSASPGQSSSYNSPLHF. The CDR3 DNA sequence: TGCAGTGCTAGCCCGGGACAGTCGAGCTCCTATAATTCACCCCTCCACTTT.

The table lists this clonotype with many counts. This chain joins TRBV7-9 and TRBJ2-4, with D possibly TRBD1 on 6 matching bases. Trimming removed 4 bases at V and 1 base at J, with 8 bases between. The germline gives CDR1 SEHNR, CDR2 FQNEAQ (reference sequence). This CDR3 is 14 amino acids long. The chain's CDR3 is CASSSTGAKNIQYF. In DNA, the CDR3 is TGTGCCAGCAGCTCAACAGGGGCCAAAAACATTCAGTACTTC. The full variable domain, rest sourced from reference TRBV7-9 and TRBJ2-4, is DTGVSQNPRHKITKRGQNVTFRCDPISEHNRLYWYRQTLGQGPEFLTYFQNEAQLEKSRLLSDRFSAERPKGSFSTLEIQRTEQGDSAMYLCASSSTGAKNIQYFGAGTRLSVL.

This clonotype was detected many times. This CDR3 reads CASSGWGLDTEAFF. CDR3 sequence (DNA): TGTGCCAGCAGTGGGTGGGGATTGGACACTGAAGCTTTCTTT. The genes are TRBV2 and TRBJ1-1; D is undetermined. Germline V gene lookup returns CDR1 SNHLY and CDR2 FYNNEI. Between the trimmed V and J ends, which lost 4 bases and 3 bases, there was a span of 12 bases. The CDR3 loop spans 14 amino acids.

CDR3 loop: CASSKPGQGYNEQFF. The CDR3 DNA reads TGTGCCAGCAGCAAACCGGGACAAGGGTACAATGAGCAGTTCTTC. The chain couples TRBV3-1 to TRBJ2-1; a possible D gene is TRBD1 (6 bases). The germline gives CDR1 LGHDT, CDR2 YNNKEL (reference sequence). There are 15 residues in the CDR3. V lost 5 bases and J 4 bases, leaving 15 bases between the germline ends.

This clonotype was seen many times. The chain couples TRBV4-1 to TRBJ2-7; the D is unclear. The CDR3 totals 12 residues. The germline gives CDR1 MGHRA, CDR2 YSYEKL. V shed 0 bases and J shed 6 bases, with 6 bases lying between them. The CDR3 nucleotides are TGCGCCAGCAGCCAAGAAGGGCTCGAGCAGTACTTC. Its translation is CASSQEGLEQYF.

This clonotype came up once. Because the CDR3 is missing its conserved closing phenylalanine or tryptophan, this is likely a read error. The rearrangement uses TRBV12-3 or TRBV12-4 and TRBJ1-1; 7 nucleotides line up with TRBD1. V dropped 5 bases and J dropped 4; count of bases not matched to a gene: 7. The CDR3 loop spans 14 amino acids. The CDR3 bases are TGTGCCAGCAGTGCCCAGGGGGTAAGCACTGAAGCTTTCTCT. Its protein is CASSAQGVSTEAFS.

The genes are TRBV11-2 and TRBJ2-3; TRBD2 matches at 9 bases. V shed 2 bases and J 4 bases; nucleotides not matched to a gene: 4. The germline V gene encodes CDR1 SGHAT and CDR2 FQNNGV. This CDR3 comprises 15 residues. This chain's CDR3 is CASSLILAGSDTQYF. CDR3 coding DNA: TGTGCCAGCAGCTTAATTCTAGCGGGATCAGATACGCAGTATTTT.

Note on this clonotype: The junction shows a germline mismatch at one end, possibly a read error. J is TRBJ2-4 and V is TRBV13; TRBD1 is a possible D gene (6 bases). This CDR3 is built from 16 residues. Germline CDR1 reads PRHDT; CDR2 reads FYEKMQ (reference sequence). CDR3: CASSLDARGPKHLQSF. The CDR3 region has the DNA TGTGCCAGCAGCTTAGACGCCAGGGGCCCCAAACACCTTCAGTCCTTC. Based on the CDR3 plus reference TRBV13 and TRBJ2-4, the full variable domain is AAGVIQSPRHLIKEKRETATLKCYPIPRHDTVYWYQQGPGQDPQFLISFYEKMQSDKGSIPDRFSAQQFSDYHSELNMSSLELGDSALYFCASSLDARGPKHLQSFGAGTRLSVL.

This clonotype has a handful of counts. The rearrangement links TRBV5-4 to TRBJ2-3; D assignment may be TRBD1 or TRBD2 (5 bases each). Germline CDR1 and CDR2: SGHNT and YYREEE (reference sequence). This CDR3 is 14 amino acids long. Trimming left V 4 bases short and J 4 bases short, with 13 bases between. CDR3 residues: CASSPRGRSDTQYF. DNA for the CDR3: TGTGCCAGCAGCCCACGGGGCCGATCAGATACGCAGTATTTT. The variable domain in full, with the rest retrieved from reference TRBV5-4 and TRBJ2-3, is ETGVTQSPTHLIKTRGQQVTLRCSSQSGHNTVSWYQQALGQGPQFIFQYYREEENGRGNFPPRFSGLQFPNYSSELNVNALELDDSALYLCASSPRGRSDTQYFGPGTRLTVL.

This chain's CDR3 is CAWSLGQVNTEAFF. Written as DNA, the CDR3 is TGTGCCTGGAGTTTAGGGCAGGTGAACACTGAAGCTTTCTTT. The rearrangement uses TRBV30 and TRBJ1-1; no clear D gene. Germline V lookup: CDR1 GTSNPN, CDR2 SVGIG (reference sequence). The V end lost 2 bases, the J end lost 0 bases, and 10 bases lay between the germline ends. This CDR3 is 14 amino acids long.

This clonotype appeared a single time. The chain is built from TRBV9 and TRBJ1-3; D unresolved. The CDR3 extends over 16 amino acids. Deletions cut 2 bases from V and 5 bases from J, with 17 bases between. Germline V CDR1 and CDR2: SGDLS, YYNGEE. In nucleotides, the CDR3 is TGTGCCAGCAGCGTCTCTCGCACAAAAGGAAGAAACACCATATATTTT. Translated: CASSVSRTKGRNTIYF.